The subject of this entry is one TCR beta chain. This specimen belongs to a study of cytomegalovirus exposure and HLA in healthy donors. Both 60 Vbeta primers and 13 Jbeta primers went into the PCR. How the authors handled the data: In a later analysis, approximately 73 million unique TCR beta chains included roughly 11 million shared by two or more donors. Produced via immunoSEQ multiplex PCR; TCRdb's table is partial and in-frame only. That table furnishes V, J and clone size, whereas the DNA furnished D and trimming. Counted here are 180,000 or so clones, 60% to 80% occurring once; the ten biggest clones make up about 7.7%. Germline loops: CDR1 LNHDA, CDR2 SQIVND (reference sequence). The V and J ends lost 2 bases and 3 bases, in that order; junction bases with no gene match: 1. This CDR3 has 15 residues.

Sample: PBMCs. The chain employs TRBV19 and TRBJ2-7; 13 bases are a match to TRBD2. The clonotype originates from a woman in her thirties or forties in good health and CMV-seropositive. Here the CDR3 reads CASSITSGRVYEQYF. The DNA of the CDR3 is TGTGCCAGTAGTATAACTAGCGGGAGGGTCTACGAGCAGTACTTC.